These 21 T cell receptor beta chains were sequenced from one sample in a study of identical twins. MiXCR was run by TCRdb on the 5' RACE reads, yielding one entry per CDR3 protein. The sample shows about 1.7 million distinct CDR3 sequences, under 35% of them seen only once. The source material was cord blood. The receptors come from a newborn girl in good health.

V is TRBV6-6 and J is TRBJ2-2; D is ambiguous. CDR3 length equals 12 residues. Germline V lookup: CDR1 MNHNY, CDR2 SVGAGI (reference sequence). The ends were cut back, 5 bases at V and 6 bases at J, with 7 bases in the middle. CDR3 amino acids: CASSGGAGELFF. Written as DNA, the CDR3 is TGTGCCAGCAGTGGCGGCGCCGGGGAGCTGTTTTTT.

This clonotype has only a few counts. V gene TRBV3-1 combines with J gene TRBJ1-5, with D possibly matching TRBD1 (5 bases). Germline V CDR1 and CDR2: LGHDT, YNNKEL (reference sequence). Trimming pared 1 base from V and 0 bases from J, leaving 16 bases between. This CDR3 has 18 residues. The CDR3 reads CASSQGGKGLRSNQPQHF. The CDR3 DNA sequence: TGTGCCAGCAGCCAAGGGGGCAAGGGACTTCGTAGCAATCAGCCCCAGCATTTT.

V and J are TRBV27 and TRBJ2-1, with 8 bases lining up with TRBD2. Germline CDR1 reads MNHEY; CDR2 reads SMNVEV (reference sequence). V lost 2 bases to trimming and J lost 7 bases; unmatched junction nucleotides: 16. The CDR3 extends over 18 amino acids. CDR3 sequence reads: CASSLKVRTSIGQNEQFF. In nucleotides, the CDR3 is TGTGCCAGCAGTTTAAAGGTCCGGACTAGCATCGGTCAAAATGAGCAGTTCTTC.

This chain joins TRBV10-3 and TRBJ2-7; TRBD2 matches at 10 bases. This CDR3 has 13 residues. Per germline, CDR1 ENHRY and CDR2 SYGVKD. The ends lost 9 bases at V and 1 base at J; junction bases unmatched: 3. The CDR3 protein is CAIQAGGSYEQYF. The CDR3 nucleotides are TGTGCCATTCAAGCGGGGGGGTCCTACGAGCAGTACTTC.

This clonotype was seen a handful of times. The chain has TRBV24-1 and TRBJ1-5; no clear D gene. The length of the CDR3 is 11 residues. Germline V gene data show CDR1 as KGHDR and CDR2 as SFDVKD. Trimming stripped 9 bases from V and 8 bases from J, with 10 bases between. The CDR3 spells CATQPGEPQHF. CDR3 DNA sequence: TGTGCCACCCAACCCGGTGAGCCCCAGCATTTT.

This chain links TRBV2 with TRBJ2-3; 11 nucleotides agree with TRBD2. CDR1 is SNHLY and CDR2 is FYNNEI in the germline V gene. The CDR3 contains 16 residues. With 7 bases clipped from V and 2 bases from J, the junction kept 8 bases outside the gene matches. CDR3 bases: TGTGCCAGCATTAGCGGGAGGGCCATACTCACAGATACGCAGTATTTT. It specifies CASISGRAILTDTQYF. Supplemented by reference TRBV2 and TRBJ2-3, the full variable domain reads EPEVTQTPSHQVTQMGQEVILRCVPISNHLYFYWYRQILGQKVEFLVSFYNNEISEKSEIFDDQFSVERPDGSNFTLKIRSTKLEDSAMYFCASISGRAILTDTQYFGPGTRLTVL.

This clonotype was seen a single time. The junction departs from germline at one end; a sequencing error may be responsible. This chain uses TRBV20-1 with TRBJ2-2; perhaps TRBD1 as D (5 bases). This CDR3 spans 14 amino acids. The V gene's germline CDR1 is DFQATT and CDR2 SNEGSKA (reference sequence). This CDR3 reads CSASSQENIGELFF. In DNA form, the CDR3 reads TGCAGTGCTAGTTCACAGGAGAACATCGGGGAGCTGTTTTTT.

This clonotype was counted only a few times. V usage is TRBV6-6 and J usage is TRBJ2-4; 7 bases fit TRBD2. This CDR3 spans 16 amino acids. V lost 5 bases, J lost 2 bases, and 9 bases stayed unmatched. Germline CDR1 and CDR2: MNHNY and SVGAGI (reference sequence). The CDR3 coding sequence is TGTGCCAGCAGTCCCCCTTCTAGCGGTCCCAAAAACATTCAGTACTTC. Amino acids: CASSPPSSGPKNIQYF.

This clonotype has ten or more counts. A read error is possible here, since a much larger clone lies one base away. The chain joins TRBV5-1 to TRBJ2-5; TRBD2 aligns across 7 bases. The CDR3 covers 14 residues. The ends lost 0 bases at V and 2 bases at J; junction bases unmatched: 1. Germline assignment: CDR1 SGHRS and CDR2 YFSETQ. CDR3 DNA: TGCGCCAGCAGCTTGGAACTAGCGCAAGAGACCCAGTACTTC. Protein sequence: CASSLELAQETQYF.

V gene TRBV29-1 combines with J gene TRBJ2-3; tentative D call: TRBD2 (6 bases). V gave up 4 bases and J gave up 5 bases, with 13 bases separating them. The CDR3 extends over 13 amino acids. Germline loops: CDR1 SQVTM, CDR2 ANQGSEA. This chain's CDR3 is CSVAAGWEDTQYF. In DNA form, the CDR3 reads TGCAGCGTTGCCGCGGGATGGGAAGATACGCAGTATTTT.

This clonotype was seen only a few times. This chain joins TRBV29-1 and TRBJ1-4, with a tentative D call TRBD1 (6 bases). The CDR3 sequence is 13 residues long. Germline V lookup: CDR1 SQVTM, CDR2 ANQGSEA. V was trimmed by 4 bases and J by 10 bases, leaving 16 bases between them. Here the CDR3 reads CSVVTTGGGKLFF. CDR3 coding DNA: TGCAGCGTTGTTACAACAGGAGGGGGAAAACTGTTTTTT.

There are many counts of this clonotype. The CDR3 is CSVGRGNEQYF. Written as DNA, the CDR3 is TGCAGCGTTGGTAGGGGTAACGAGCAGTACTTC. The chain couples TRBV29-1 to TRBJ2-7, with D possibly matching TRBD1 (5 bases). CDR3 length equals 11 residues. The germline V gene encodes CDR1 SQVTM and CDR2 ANQGSEA. V dropped 4 bases and J dropped 5 bases, with 9 bases sitting between them.

This chain joins TRBV7-6 and TRBJ2-5; maybe TRBD2 (6 bases). Per the germline V gene, CDR1 is SGHVS and CDR2 is FNYEAQ. The CDR3 covers 15 residues. Between the trimmed V and J ends, which lost 3 bases and 5 bases, there was a span of 16 bases. The CDR3 loop reads CASSLGLGGVETQYF. The CDR3 region has the DNA TGTGCCAGCAGCTTGGGACTGGGAGGTGTCGAGACCCAGTACTTC.

This rearrangement joins TRBV29-1 to TRBJ2-2; TRBD1 might be the D (6 bases). The CDR3 has 13 residues. Germline V gene sequence: CDR1 SQVTM, CDR2 ANQGSEA. Trimming took off 4 bases at V and 1 base at J, with 7 bases between the two ends. The CDR3 here is CSVAQGNTGELFF. CDR3 nucleotides: TGCAGCGTTGCACAGGGGAACACCGGGGAGCTGTTTTTT.

This clonotype was seen more than once but under ten times. At one end the junction does not follow the germline gene, possibly because of a read error. V and J are TRBV10-2 and TRBJ2-7, with 13 bases matching TRBD2. CDR3 size: 15 residues. Germline CDR1 is WSHSY and CDR2 is SAAADI. This chain's CDR3 is CASKRTSGGDYGQYF. The CDR3 coding sequence is TGCGCCAGCAAACGGACTAGCGGGGGTGACTACGGGCAGTACTTC.

This clonotype was observed at least ten times. The gene calls are TRBV2 and TRBJ2-7, with D possibly being TRBD1 (6 bases). The CDR3 has 14 residues. Per the germline V gene, CDR1 is SNHLY and CDR2 is FYNNEI. The V and J ends lost 2 bases and 0 bases respectively, with 8 bases between them. The CDR3: CASSEQGSSYEQYF. DNA of the CDR3: TGTGCCAGCAGTGAACAGGGGAGCTCCTACGAGCAGTACTTC.

This clonotype was observed a handful of times. V and J are TRBV11-2 and TRBJ1-2, with a weak D call TRBD1 (5 bases). This CDR3 spans 16 amino acids. The V end lost 4 bases, the J end lost 0 bases, and 15 bases lay between the germline ends. Germline-derived CDR1 and CDR2 are SGHAT and FQNNGV. The DNA for the CDR3 is TGTGCCAGCAGCTCGCCTCGGGGGGGGACTAACTATGGCTACACCTTC. Protein product: CASSSPRGGTNYGYTF.

This chain uses TRBV5-1 with TRBJ2-7; D not resolved. The J call could be wrong; TRBJ2-5 is a better fit for the DNA end. The CDR3 has 13 amino acids. The germline CDR1 and CDR2 sequences are SGHRS and YFSETQ. The CDR3 nucleotides read TGCGCCAGCAGCTTATCGAATCGAGAGACCCAGTACTTC. Translating it yields CASSLSNRETQYF.

This clonotype was seen a few times. This chain's CDR3 is CASSYSTSGGLSTDTQYF. The CDR3 DNA reads as TGTGCCAGCAGTTACTCGACTAGCGGGGGCCTCAGCACAGATACGCAGTATTTT. This chain uses TRBV6-2 or TRBV6-3 with TRBJ2-3; 12 bases fit TRBD2. CDR1 and CDR2 from the germline V gene are MNHEY and SVGEGT. This CDR3 region has 18 residues. The J segment lost 0 bases and the V segment lost 0 bases, leaving 4 bases of the junction unmatched.

In this sample, this clonotype turned up a few times. The chain has TRBV20-1 and TRBJ2-7; tentative D call: TRBD2 (6 bases). This CDR3 has 14 amino acids. Germline CDR1 DFQATT, CDR2 SNEGSKA (reference sequence). The V and J ends lost 3 bases and 1 base respectively, with 13 bases between them. CDR3 residues: CSASREIISYEQYF. In DNA form, the CDR3 reads TGCAGTGCTAGTCGGGAGATCATATCCTACGAGCAGTACTTC.

This clonotype has just a few counts. The chain couples TRBV5-1 to TRBJ2-7; D gene unclear. The length of the CDR3 is 15 residues. The germline V gene encodes CDR1 SGHRS and CDR2 YFSETQ. V lost 0 bases to trimming and J lost 2 bases, with 12 bases between them. The CDR3 sequence is CASSLDAGDAYEQYF. As DNA, the CDR3 is TGCGCCAGCAGCTTGGACGCAGGTGACGCCTACGAGCAGTACTTC.